The rows below give T cell receptor beta chains drawn from one sample of a study of shared clonotypes between healthy human individuals. Only in-frame clones appear in the TCRdb table, and some are missing; sequencing was by immunoSEQ multiplex PCR. The data show about 2.2 million clones, roughly 95% seen once. Sequencing input: naive CD8+ T cells from PBMCs. Receptors were obtained from a young man in good health. Some clones in this sample may be carry-over from other donors' samples. CDR3s include the opening cysteine and the closing phenylalanine or tryptophan. The D gene is left open where the match is weak. A clone size is listed for some rows: how often the clone was seen (once, few, many), or a class if it is expanded.

j_gene: TRBJ2-5
d_gene: -
abundance: -
v_gene: TRBV10-3
CDR3aa: CAISESIEQYF
CDR3nt: TGTGCCATCAGTGAGTCTATTGAGCAGTACTTC

j_gene: TRBJ2-7
d_gene: TRBD1
abundance: -
v_gene: TRBV9
CDR3aa: CASSAGTGFYEQYF
CDR3nt: TGTGCCAGCAGCGCGGGGACAGGTTTCTACGAGCAGTACTTC

j_gene: TRBJ2-3
d_gene: -
abundance: -
v_gene: TRBV21-1
CDR3aa: CASSKVVSQKGKGTDTQYF
CDR3nt: TGTGCCAGCAGCAAAGTCGTGAGCCAGAAAGGGAAAGGAACAGATACGCAGTATTTT

j_gene: TRBJ2-7
d_gene: -
abundance: -
v_gene: TRBV5-1
CDR3aa: CASTEGSLVYEQYF
CDR3nt: TGCGCCAGCACTGAGGGCTCCTTGGTATACGAGCAGTACTTC

j_gene: TRBJ2-3
d_gene: -
abundance: -
v_gene: TRBV2
CDR3aa: CASSEVNQHYF
CDR3nt: TGTGCCAGCAGTGAAGTGAACCAGCACTATTTT

j_gene: TRBJ1-1
d_gene: -
abundance: -
v_gene: TRBV5-1
CDR3aa: CASSLATVGTTNTEAFF
CDR3nt: TGCGCCAGCAGCTTGGCTACTGTTGGGACTACGAACACTGAAGCTTTCTTT

j_gene: TRBJ1-2
d_gene: -
abundance: -
v_gene: TRBV6-1
CDR3aa: CASSEGRTPSNYGYTF
CDR3nt: TGTGCCAGCAGTGAGGGCCGGACACCTTCTAACTATGGCTACACCTTC

j_gene: TRBJ2-5
d_gene: TRBD2
abundance: -
v_gene: TRBV27
CDR3aa: CASSPPPGLAGEETQYF
CDR3nt: TGTGCCAGCAGTCCCCCCCCCGGACTAGCGGGAGAAGAGACCCAGTACTTC

j_gene: TRBJ1-2
d_gene: -
abundance: -
v_gene: TRBV7-6
CDR3aa: CASSPGWSNYGYTF
CDR3nt: TGTGCCAGCAGCCCTGGGTGGTCTAACTATGGCTACACCTTC

j_gene: TRBJ1-2
d_gene: -
abundance: -
v_gene: TRBV29-1
CDR3aa: CSVEDRQAYGYTF
CDR3nt: TGCAGCGTTGAAGATCGGCAGGCCTATGGCTACACCTTC

j_gene: TRBJ1-2
d_gene: -
abundance: -
v_gene: TRBV28
CDR3aa: CASSRGGGSGYTF
CDR3nt: TGTGCCAGCAGCCGTGGGGGGGGTTCTGGCTACACCTTC

j_gene: TRBJ2-7
d_gene: TRBD2
abundance: -
v_gene: TRBV4-1
CDR3aa: CASSQPGLAAYEQYF
CDR3nt: TGCGCCAGCAGCCAACCGGGACTAGCGGCCTACGAGCAGTACTTC

j_gene: TRBJ2-2
d_gene: -
abundance: once
v_gene: TRBV25-1
CDR3aa: CASSDPAGEAPGELFF
CDR3nt: TGTGCCAGCAGTGACCCGGCAGGGGAGGCCCCCGGGGAGCTGTTTTTT

j_gene: TRBJ2-4
d_gene: -
abundance: -
v_gene: TRBV9
CDR3aa: CASSLDDGRDIQYF
CDR3nt: TGTGCCAGCAGCCTAGACGACGGGAGAGACATTCAGTACTTC

j_gene: TRBJ2-7
d_gene: TRBD1
abundance: -
v_gene: TRBV19
CDR3aa: CASSMTRTGVDEQYF
CDR3nt: TGTGCCAGTAGTATGACCAGGACAGGGGTCGACGAGCAGTACTTC

j_gene: TRBJ2-3
d_gene: -
abundance: -
v_gene: TRBV28
CDR3aa: CASSLPSSSLDGGTQYF
CDR3nt: TGTGCCAGCAGTTTACCGTCTTCTTCCCTGGATGGGGGTACGCAGTATTTT

j_gene: TRBJ2-7
d_gene: -
abundance: -
v_gene: TRBV13
CDR3aa: CASSDIVGGEQYF
CDR3nt: TGTGCCAGCAGCGATATTGTAGGCGGCGAGCAGTACTTC

j_gene: TRBJ1-2
d_gene: -
abundance: -
v_gene: TRBV2
CDR3aa: CASSDDLRGESNYGYTF
CDR3nt: TGTGCCAGCAGTGATGACCTTCGGGGCGAAAGTAACTATGGCTACACCTTC

j_gene: TRBJ1-1
d_gene: -
abundance: few
v_gene: TRBV6-5
CDR3aa: CASSSPGMFTEAFF
CDR3nt: TGTGCCAGCAGTAGTCCGGGAATGTTCACTGAAGCTTTCTTT

j_gene: TRBJ2-7
d_gene: TRBD1
abundance: -
v_gene: TRBV11-2
CDR3aa: CASSPRRDSTYEQYF
CDR3nt: TGTGCCAGCAGCCCGCGTCGGGACAGCACCTACGAGCAGTACTTC

j_gene: TRBJ1-4
d_gene: -
abundance: -
v_gene: TRBV7-6
CDR3aa: CASSLRGGLPNEKLFF
CDR3nt: TGTGCCAGCAGCTTAAGGGGGGGACTGCCTAATGAAAAACTGTTTTTT

j_gene: TRBJ2-1
d_gene: TRBD1
abundance: -
v_gene: TRBV27
CDR3aa: CASSTPGQGKDEQFF
CDR3nt: TGTGCCAGCAGCACCCCGGGACAGGGGAAGGATGAGCAGTTCTTC

j_gene: TRBJ2-7
d_gene: -
abundance: -
v_gene: TRBV7-9
CDR3aa: CASSFPTYEQYF
CDR3nt: TGTGCCAGCAGCTTTCCAACCTACGAGCAGTACTTC

j_gene: TRBJ1-5
d_gene: -
abundance: -
v_gene: TRBV27
CDR3aa: CASSSWTESNQPQHF
CDR3nt: TGTGCCAGCAGTTCTTGGACAGAGAGCAATCAGCCCCAGCATTTT

j_gene: TRBJ2-7
d_gene: -
abundance: -
v_gene: TRBV4-3
CDR3aa: CASSQGYSTSYEQYF
CDR3nt: TGCGCCAGCAGCCAAGGATACAGCACCTCCTACGAGCAGTACTTC

j_gene: TRBJ2-4
d_gene: -
abundance: -
v_gene: TRBV6-5
CDR3aa: CASSLGPHFKNIQYF
CDR3nt: TGTGCCAGCAGTTTGGGGCCACACTTTAAAAACATTCAGTACTTC

j_gene: TRBJ2-7
d_gene: -
abundance: -
v_gene: TRBV7-8
CDR3aa: CASSSPLRLSSEQYF
CDR3nt: TGTGCCAGCAGTAGCCCACTTAGGTTGTCCTCCGAGCAGTACTTC

j_gene: TRBJ2-3
d_gene: TRBD2
abundance: -
v_gene: TRBV11-2
CDR3aa: CASKLTSGSPITDTQYF
CDR3nt: TGTGCCAGCAAGTTGACTAGCGGGAGCCCTATCACAGATACGCAGTATTTT

j_gene: TRBJ2-2
d_gene: -
abundance: once
v_gene: TRBV27
CDR3aa: CASSVGPFTGAGELFF
CDR3nt: TGTGCCAGCAGTGTGGGCCCTTTCACGGGGGCCGGGGAGCTGTTTTTT

j_gene: TRBJ2-1
d_gene: TRBD2
abundance: -
v_gene: TRBV2
CDR3aa: CASRREGGKNEQFF
CDR3nt: TGTGCCAGCAGGCGGGAGGGTGGTAAGAATGAGCAGTTCTTC

j_gene: TRBJ1-1
d_gene: -
abundance: -
v_gene: TRBV6-5
CDR3aa: CASSYYGANTEAFF
CDR3nt: TGTGCCAGCAGTTACTATGGAGCGAACACTGAAGCTTTCTTT

j_gene: TRBJ2-4
d_gene: -
abundance: -
v_gene: TRBV4-1
CDR3aa: CASSHPVEGNIQYF
CDR3nt: TGCGCCAGCAGCCATCCGGTAGAGGGGAACATTCAGTACTTC

j_gene: TRBJ2-7
d_gene: -
abundance: -
v_gene: TRBV27
CDR3aa: CASSLTGIGEQYF
CDR3nt: TGTGCCAGCAGTTTAACAGGGATCGGCGAGCAGTACTTC

j_gene: TRBJ2-7
d_gene: TRBD1
abundance: -
v_gene: TRBV28
CDR3aa: CASSLDRGGYEQYF
CDR3nt: TGTGCCAGCAGTTTAGACAGGGGGGGATACGAGCAGTACTTC

j_gene: TRBJ2-5
d_gene: -
abundance: -
v_gene: TRBV2
CDR3aa: CASSVKTQYF
CDR3nt: TGTGCCAGCAGTGTAAAGACCCAGTACTTC

j_gene: TRBJ2-7
d_gene: -
abundance: -
v_gene: TRBV19
CDR3aa: CASSTDSSYEQYF
CDR3nt: TGTGCCAGTAGTACGGACAGCTCCTACGAGCAGTACTTC

j_gene: TRBJ2-7
d_gene: TRBD1
abundance: -
v_gene: TRBV2
CDR3aa: CASSGTGARSYEQYF
CDR3nt: TGTGCCAGCAGTGGGACAGGGGCCCGGTCCTACGAGCAGTACTTC

j_gene: TRBJ1-2
d_gene: -
abundance: few
v_gene: TRBV27
CDR3aa: CASSPTDRLYGYTF
CDR3nt: TGTGCCAGCAGTCCAACGGACCGACTCTATGGCTACACCTTC

j_gene: TRBJ2-7
d_gene: -
abundance: -
v_gene: TRBV10-3
CDR3aa: CAITGGSPYEQYF
CDR3nt: TGTGCCATCACCGGAGGGTCCCCCTACGAGCAGTACTTC

j_gene: TRBJ2-1
d_gene: -
abundance: -
v_gene: TRBV29-1
CDR3aa: CSAMESSYNEQFF
CDR3nt: TGCAGCGCGATGGAGAGCTCCTACAATGAGCAGTTCTTC

j_gene: TRBJ2-5
d_gene: TRBD2
abundance: -
v_gene: TRBV7-6
CDR3aa: CASSLRGTSFETQYF
CDR3nt: TGTGCCAGCAGCTTAAGAGGGACTAGCTTCGAGACCCAGTACTTC

j_gene: TRBJ1-3
d_gene: -
abundance: -
v_gene: TRBV25-1
CDR3aa: CASSDATGNTIYF
CDR3nt: TGTGCCAGCAGTGATGCGACTGGAAACACCATATATTTT

j_gene: TRBJ1-1
d_gene: TRBD1
abundance: -
v_gene: TRBV4-3
CDR3aa: CASSQDEEGANTEAFF
CDR3nt: TGCGCCAGCAGCCAAGATGAAGAGGGGGCGAACACTGAAGCTTTCTTT

j_gene: TRBJ2-7
d_gene: TRBD1
abundance: -
v_gene: TRBV5-6
CDR3aa: CASSFNRGHEQYF
CDR3nt: TGTGCCAGCAGCTTTAACAGGGGTCACGAGCAGTACTTC

j_gene: TRBJ2-1
d_gene: TRBD2
abundance: -
v_gene: TRBV28
CDR3aa: CASSLLRREWFF
CDR3nt: TGTGCCAGCAGTTTATTACGGCGGGAGTGGTTCTTC